The clone carrying this T cell receptor beta chain is large in the sample. Its specificity is unknown. The sample comes from a study of vaccination and CD4 T cells after COVID-19. Treatment of the sample: roughly nine-day PBMC culture with coronavirus spike peptide pools or control peptides (ViraFEST assay). Once obtained from cultured CD4+ T cells, the DNA was sequenced using the Oncomine TCR Beta short-read assay. TCRdb independently ran MiXCR on the PCR reads; one entry per CDR3 protein. The profile shows roughly 7,000 distinct CDR3 sequences, roughly 27% of them singletons. The ends lost 2 bases at V and 9 bases at J; junction bases unmatched: 11. The CDR3 has 15 amino acids. Germline assignment: CDR1 DFQATT and CDR2 SNEGSKA (reference sequence).

The J gene is TRBJ2-1, the V gene TRBV20-1, with 9 bases that match TRBD2. The sequenced sample was CD4+ T cells from blood, cultured in vitro, obtained after SARS-CoV-2 vaccination. The sequence derives from a human donor who had recovered from COVID-19. The CDR3 DNA follows: TGCAGTGCTAGACCAGCGGGAGGACGCCGGGGTGAGCAGTTCTTC. It is translated as CSARPAGGRRGEQFF.